Following are 24 T cell receptor beta chains from one sample sequenced in a study of blood T cell repertoires in COVID-19. Sequenced by immunoSEQ multiplex PCR; TCRdb stores in-frame clones only, minus some. Among around 300,000 clones listed, about nine tenths were seen once. Sequenced: PBMCs or T cells enriched from blood (not recorded which). The source of these receptors is a woman aged 40-49 years who had recovered from COVID-19.

V usage is TRBV3-1 (or the pseudogene TRBV3-2) and J usage is TRBJ1-2; 7 nucleotides line up with TRBD1. Germline trimming cut 0 bases from V and 5 bases from J; bases unmatched to any gene: 6. Germline lookup yields CDR1 LGHDT and CDR2 YNNKEL (reference sequence). CDR3 length: 15 residues. The CDR3 protein is CASSQELTGIYGYTF. In nucleotides, the CDR3 is TGTGCCAGCAGCCAAGAGCTGACAGGGATTTATGGCTACACCTTC.

The V call is TRBV5-1, the J call TRBJ2-3, with TRBD1 identical over 8 bases. The CDR3 runs to 14 residues. The germline V gene has CDR1 SGHRS and CDR2 YFSETQ. J lost 5 bases, V lost 0 bases, and 2 bases had no gene match. The CDR3 DNA follows: TGCGCCAGCAGCTTGGACAGGGGGAGAGATACGCAGTATTTT. This sequence encodes CASSLDRGRDTQYF.

The rearrangement joins TRBV5-1 to TRBJ1-2; 8 nucleotides line up with TRBD1. There are 15 residues in the CDR3. The trim removed 5 bases at V and 2 bases at J, leaving 8 bases unmatched. CDR1 and CDR2 from the germline V gene are SGHRS and YFSETQ. For the CDR3, the DNA is TGCGCCAGCAGAGGACTGGGGACAGGAAACTATGGCTACACCTTC. It translates to CASRGLGTGNYGYTF.

The gene calls are TRBV12-3 or TRBV12-4 and TRBJ2-3; D gene uncertain. This CDR3 is built from 11 residues. Trimming removed 5 bases from V and 6 bases from J, with 6 bases in between. CDR3 protein: CASSLMDTQYF. CDR3 sequence (DNA): TGTGCCAGCAGTCTTATGGATACGCAGTATTTT.

This chain joins TRBV4-3 and TRBJ1-2; D not resolved. The V end lost 0 bases, the J end lost 4 bases, and 15 bases lay between the germline ends. The CDR3 has 16 amino acids. Germline CDR1 and CDR2: LGHNA and YSLEER. The CDR3 spells CASSQDVPPAGYGYTF. The CDR3 DNA is TGCGCCAGCAGCCAAGATGTCCCCCCGGCGGGCTATGGCTACACCTTC.

CDR3 DNA: TGTGCCAGCAGCCACGAGCGGGGTGGAACCGCTAACTATGGCTACACCTTC. Translation: CASSHERGGTANYGYTF. The chain links TRBV7-9 to TRBJ1-2; no clear D. In germline, CDR1 is SEHNR, CDR2 FQNEAQ (reference sequence). Trimming took 5 bases from V and 0 from J, leaving 19 bases between them. The length of the CDR3 is 17 residues.

The chain uses TRBV6-5 and TRBJ2-7, with D possibly being TRBD1 (6 bases). Trimming left V 6 bases short and J 2 bases short, with 14 bases between. CDR1 and CDR2 (germline): MNHEY, SVGAGI. The CDR3 has 14 amino acids. The CDR3 DNA reads as TGTGCCAGCAGGGGCCGGACAGTTCCCTACGAGCAGTACTTC. Its protein is CASRGRTVPYEQYF.

DNA of the CDR3: TGCGCCAGCAGGCAAGGACTAGCGGGGGGGCCGTATACGCAGTATTTT. As protein: CASRQGLAGGPYTQYF. The chain has TRBV5-1 and TRBJ2-3; the match to TRBD2 covers 15 bases. V lost 5 bases and J lost 7; bases outside the gene matches: 8. CDR3 length equals 16 residues. CDR1 is SGHRS, CDR2 YFSETQ, per germline. Full variable domain (outside the CDR3, taken from reference TRBV5-1 and TRBJ2-3): KAGVTQTPRYLIKTRGQQVTLSCSPISGHRSVSWYQQTPGQGLQFLFEYFSETQRNKGNFPGRFSGRQFSNSRSEMNVSTLELGDSALYLCASRQGLAGGPYTQYFGPGTRLTVL.

The gene calls are TRBV18 and TRBJ2-7; D gene ambiguous. This CDR3 contains 13 residues. Trimming cost V 3 bases and J 5 bases, with 11 bases left between them. In germline, CDR1 is KGHSH, CDR2 LQKENI. CDR3 loop: CASSPGHEDEQYF. The CDR3 DNA reads TGTGCCAGCTCACCTGGGCATGAAGACGAGCAGTACTTC.

This clone appeared once. The rearrangement joins TRBV14 to TRBJ2-7; perhaps TRBD2 as D (6 bases). Trimming removed 0 bases at V and 6 bases at J, with 12 bases between. Germline assignment: CDR1 SGHDN and CDR2 FVKESK. The CDR3 has 14 residues. The CDR3 spells CASSQDLGGSEQYF. The DNA for the CDR3 is TGTGCCAGCAGCCAAGATTTAGGAGGGTCCGAGCAGTACTTC.

For this clone: This sample also contains other DNA sequences that code for the same CDR3. The chain recombines TRBV18 with TRBJ2-7; D might be TRBD1 (6 bases). V was clipped by 3 bases and J by 4 bases, with 10 bases between them. The CDR3 covers 13 residues. CDR1 and CDR2 from the germline V gene are KGHSH and LQKENI. The CDR3 coding sequence is TGTGCCAGCTCACCCGGGACAACGTACGAGCAGTACTTC. It codes for CASSPGTTYEQYF.

The chain has TRBV5-4 and TRBJ2-6, with TRBD1 identical over 8 bases. This CDR3 comprises 15 residues. Trimming removed 2 bases from V and 9 bases from J; junction bases left unmatched: 7. Germline V gene sequence: CDR1 SGHNT, CDR2 YYREEE (reference sequence). The CDR3, as DNA: TGTGCCAGCAGCTTCCCGGGGACAGGCGACAACGTCCTGACTTTC. Its protein product is CASSFPGTGDNVLTF.

The chain joins TRBV28 to TRBJ1-1, with 7 positions matching TRBD1. The CDR3 runs to 15 residues. Germline-derived CDR1 and CDR2 are MDHEN and SYDVKM. Trimming removed 1 base from V and 4 bases from J; junction bases left unmatched: 6. CDR3 DNA sequence: TGTGCCAGCAGTTTATTAGGGGGCCAGGGCACTGAAGCTTTCTTT. The encoded protein is CASSLLGGQGTEAFF.

The chain uses TRBV5-4 and TRBJ2-1, with 14 bases fitting TRBD2. This CDR3 region has 16 residues. Germline values: CDR1 SGHNT, CDR2 YYREEE (reference sequence). V was clipped by 4 bases and J by 2 bases; unmatched bases: 2. The CDR3 spells CASSPGLAGAYNEQFF. CDR3 nucleotide sequence: TGTGCCAGCAGCCCGGGACTAGCGGGAGCCTACAATGAGCAGTTCTTC.

V is TRBV6-4 and J is TRBJ2-3; 10 bases match TRBD2. CDR1 is MRHNA and CDR2 is SNTAGT in the germline V gene. CDR3 size: 15 residues. V was pared by 6 bases and J by 4 bases, with 7 bases of the junction left unmatched. In DNA, the CDR3 is TGTGCCAGCAGCGCTAGCGGGAGTGACGCAGATACGCAGTATTTT. Protein sequence: CASSASGSDADTQYF.

This clone was observed a few times. This chain uses TRBV7-2 with TRBJ1-1, with D possibly TRBD1 on 5 matching bases. Trimming shortened V by 3 bases and J by 1 base, and 9 bases separated the two germline ends. Germline values: CDR1 SGHTA, CDR2 FQGNSA. This CDR3 has 14 residues. The CDR3 loop reads CASSFLTGNTEAFF. CDR3 in DNA: TGTGCCAGCAGCTTTCTTACAGGGAACACTGAAGCTTTCTTT.

This sequence joins TRBV5-1 and TRBJ2-1, with 14 bases that match TRBD2. Germline V gives CDR1 SGHRS, CDR2 YFSETQ. After removal of 4 bases from V and 3 bases from J, the junction contained 3 bases not matched to a gene. The CDR3 runs 16 residues. CDR3 amino acids: CASSQGTSGSYNEQFF. The CDR3 bases are TGCGCCAGCAGCCAGGGGACTAGCGGGAGCTACAATGAGCAGTTCTTC. Full variable domain (outside the CDR3, taken from reference TRBV5-1 and TRBJ2-1): KAGVTQTPRYLIKTRGQQVTLSCSPISGHRSVSWYQQTPGQGLQFLFEYFSETQRNKGNFPGRFSGRQFSNSRSEMNVSTLELGDSALYLCASSQGTSGSYNEQFFGPGTRLTVL.

The chain employs TRBV19 and TRBJ1-5; possible D gene TRBD1, 5 bases. Germline V gives CDR1 LNHDA, CDR2 SQIVND (reference sequence). Between the trimmed V and J ends, which lost 2 bases and 9 bases, there was a span of 11 bases. This CDR3 has 13 residues. In DNA form, the CDR3 reads TGTGCCAGTAGTATACAGGGTGTTGCGCCCCAGCATTTT. Translating gives CASSIQGVAPQHF.

DNA of the CDR3: TGCAGTGCTAGAGACGACGGCGGACTGTTTTTT. It is translated as CSARDDGGLFF. The gene calls are TRBV20-1 and TRBJ1-4; the D is unclear. V dropped 0 bases and J dropped 13 bases, with 9 bases sitting between them. In germline, CDR1 is DFQATT, CDR2 SNEGSKA (reference sequence). The CDR3 has 11 amino acids.

In its sample, this clone was seen once. V gene TRBV29-1 combines with J gene TRBJ1-2; 8 nucleotides line up with TRBD1. The germline V gene has CDR1 SQVTM and CDR2 ANQGSEA. This CDR3 has 15 residues. J gave up 3 bases and V 6 bases, and 12 bases lay outside the gene matches. CDR3 sequence: CSVRDQGAVDYGYTF. CDR3 nucleotide sequence: TGCAGCGTCCGGGATCAGGGGGCAGTGGACTATGGCTACACCTTC. Full variable domain (remainder filled in from reference TRBV29-1 and TRBJ1-2): SAVISQKPSRDICQRGTSLTIQCQVDSQVTMMFWYRQQPGQSLTLIATANQGSEATYESGFVIDKFPISRPNLTFSTLTVSNMSPEDSSIYLCSVRDQGAVDYGYTFGSGTRLTVV.

The chain carries TRBV7-2 and TRBJ2-2, with no clear D. There are 13 residues in the CDR3. Trimming stripped 3 bases from V and 3 bases from J, with 5 bases between. Germline CDR1 and CDR2: SGHTA and FQGNSA. Here the CDR3 DNA reads TGTGCCAGCAGCTTGAGAGACACCGGGGAGCTGTTTTTT. The encoded protein is CASSLRDTGELFF.

V usage is TRBV19 and J usage is TRBJ1-1; D is ambiguous. Looked up from germline, CDR1 is LNHDA and CDR2 is SQIVND (reference sequence). The V end was cut by 7 bases, the J end by 0 bases, with 9 bases between. The CDR3 covers 13 residues. Here the CDR3 reads CASTLTVNTEAFF. In nucleotides, the CDR3 is TGTGCCAGTACCCTGACTGTGAACACTGAAGCTTTCTTT.

V and J are TRBV16 and TRBJ1-1; D ambiguous. CDR3 length: 14 amino acids. Trimming removed 4 bases from V and 0 bases from J, with 9 bases in between. Germline V lookup: CDR1 KGHSY, CDR2 FQNENV. CDR3 in amino acids: CASSPASVNTEAFF. CDR3 DNA sequence: TGTGCCAGCAGCCCTGCCAGCGTGAACACTGAAGCTTTCTTT.

The chain employs TRBV30 and TRBJ2-5; no clear D. V lost 4 bases and J lost 4, with 10 bases in between. Germline-derived CDR1 and CDR2 are GTSNPN and SVGIG (reference sequence). The length of the CDR3 is 12 residues. The CDR3 DNA is TGTGCCTGGACCCTTAGCAGAGAGACCCAGTACTTC. It is translated as CAWTLSRETQYF.